These T cell receptor beta chains were read from a single sample in a study of blood T cells in healthy people across ages. In TCRdb, the 5' RACE reads were re-called with MiXCR into one record per CDR3 protein. The sample shows 550,000 to 600,000 distinct CDR3 sequences, 40% to 50% of them seen only once. The sample taken for sequencing was blood. These receptors all stem from an older man in good health. Each CDR3 is given with its conserved first and last residue. The D gene is left open where the match is weak. Clone size, where shown, is once, few, many, or a class for clones that have expanded.

DNA,CDR3,J,D,V,size
TGTGCCAGCAGTCCGGGGGTAGCGGGGGCCCTCTACGAGCAGTACTTC,CASSPGVAGALYEQYF,TRBJ2-7,TRBD2,TRBV27,.
TGTGCCAGCAGTTACTCGAAGCCAGGGAGGAACTATGGCTACACCTTC,CASSYSKPGRNYGYTF,TRBJ1-2,.,TRBV6-2/TRBV6-3,once
TGTGCCAGCAGGGACAGGGGTTTGGTTGAAGCTTTCTTT,CASRDRGLVEAFF,TRBJ1-1,TRBD1,TRBV2,.
TGTGCCAGCAGTTTAATGGGGACGGTCATTGGGGACATTCAGTACTTC,CASSLMGTVIGDIQYF,TRBJ2-4,.,TRBV27,.
TGTGCCAGCAGCCCCAACCCCACAGGGCTCAATGAGCAGTTCTTC,CASSPNPTGLNEQFF,TRBJ2-1,.,TRBV7-3,.
TGCAGTGCTAGACCTCCGGGACCAAATTCACCCCTCCACTTT,CSARPPGPNSPLHF,TRBJ1-6,.,TRBV20-1,.
TGCAGTACTAGAGGTGACTATAACCAAGAGACCCAGTACTTC,CSTRGDYNQETQYF,TRBJ2-5,.,TRBV20-1,.
TGTGCCAGCAGTTCCTCCCAAGGGACAGGGTTCGAGCAGTACTTC,CASSSSQGTGFEQYF,TRBJ2-7,TRBD1,TRBV6-5,few
TGTGCCAGCTCACGGACAGGGGAGAACAATTCACCCCTCCACTTT,CASSRTGENNSPLHF,TRBJ1-6,TRBD1,TRBV18,.
TGCAGCGTTGCGGGGGGGGTTGGAGATACGCAGTATTTT,CSVAGGVGDTQYF,TRBJ2-3,TRBD2,TRBV29-1,.
TGCGCCAGCAGCTTGGACCTGGCAGCGGGGGAAGAGACCCAGTACTTC,CASSLDLAAGEETQYF,TRBJ2-5,TRBD2,TRBV5-1,few
TGTGCCAGCAGCTCACCAGCGGGAGGGCCCCACTACGAGCAGTACTTC,CASSSPAGGPHYEQYF,TRBJ2-7,TRBD2,TRBV7-9,.
TGTGCCAGCAGCCCTAGCGGGGTCCCGGGCACCGGGGAGCTGTTTTTT,CASSPSGVPGTGELFF,TRBJ2-2,TRBD2,TRBV14,.
TGTGCCAGCAGCAGCTTTATTATCGACGGCCAGCGCGAGCAGTACTTC,CASSSFIIDGQREQYF,TRBJ2-7,.,TRBV5-4,.
TGCGCCAGCAGCTTGAGGGATGGGGACACACATGGGGCTTTCTTT,CASSLRDGDTHGAFF,TRBJ1-1,.,TRBV5-1,.
TGTGCCAGCAGCCAAGTTCTGACGCTAGAACCCTATGGCTACACCTTC,CASSQVLTLEPYGYTF,TRBJ1-2,.,TRBV14,few
TGTGCCAGCAGCGCGTCGGGGGGGCTAAAAAATACGCAGTATTTT,CASSASGGLKNTQYF,TRBJ2-3,.,TRBV21-1,few
TGCGCCAGCAGCCAAGTTCTTAGACAGGGAGGGGGACCAAGCTCCTACAATGAGCAGTTCTTC,CASSQVLRQGGGPSSYNEQFF,TRBJ2-1,.,TRBV4-3,.
TGCGCCAGCAGCGTGACTAGCGGGGCAACCTACGAGCAGTACTTC,CASSVTSGATYEQYF,TRBJ2-7,TRBD2,TRBV5-1,.
TGTGCCAGCTCACCAATGGGGGCCTCTAACTATGGCTACACCTTC,CASSPMGASNYGYTF,TRBJ1-2,.,TRBV18,.
TGCAGCGTTGGATCCTCTGGAAACACCATATATTTT,CSVGSSGNTIYF,TRBJ1-3,.,TRBV29-1,.
TGTGTCAGCAGCGTAGGATCGGTTAATGAAAAACTGTTTTTT,CVSSVGSVNEKLFF,TRBJ1-4,.,TRBV9,.
TGCGCCAGCAGCCAAGATCAGCGGGAGGGCGCAGATACGCAGTATTTT,CASSQDQREGADTQYF,TRBJ2-3,TRBD2,TRBV4-3,.
TGTGCCAGCAGCTTAACCGGGACAGACCTCTACGAGCAGTACTTC,CASSLTGTDLYEQYF,TRBJ2-7,TRBD1,TRBV7-2,.
TGTGCCAGCAGTTTAAGGACTAGCACTGAGCAGTTCTTC,CASSLRTSTEQFF,TRBJ2-1,TRBD2,TRBV12-3/TRBV12-4,few
TGTGCCAGCAGCGAGAGACAGGGGCGAGGGGAGCTGTTTTTT,CASSERQGRGELFF,TRBJ2-2,TRBD1,TRBV7-8,.
TGTGCCAGCAGTGAATTCCCTGGAACCACCTCAAAACTGTTTTTT,CASSEFPGTTSKLFF,TRBJ1-4,.,TRBV6-1,.
TGCGCCAGTGTACCGGGACAGAACTACGAGCGGTACTTC,CASVPGQNYERYF,TRBJ2-5,TRBD1,TRBV5-1,.
TGTGCCAGCAGTCTCCGGGAACAATCGAACACTGAAGCTTTCTTT,CASSLREQSNTEAFF,TRBJ1-1,.,TRBV12-3/TRBV12-4,.
TGTGCCAGCAGCCGTCTTACTCCCGCCGAGGGAGAGCAGTACTTC,CASSRLTPAEGEQYF,TRBJ2-5,.,TRBV6-5,.
TGTGTCATCAGTGAGCCGGGACAGGGGGCAGGCACTGAAGCTTTCTTT,CVISEPGQGAGTEAFF,TRBJ1-1,TRBD1,TRBV10-3,.
TGTGCCAGCACAAAGACAGGGGCGAGGTCCAATGAGCAGTTCTTC,CASTKTGARSNEQFF,TRBJ2-1,TRBD1,TRBV9,.
TGTGCCAGCAGCCTCGGACGGCAAGAGACCCAGTACTTC,CASSLGRQETQYF,TRBJ2-5,.,TRBV7-2,many
TGTGCCAGCTCACCGAGTGACAGGGCGAGCTGGGGCTACACCTTC,CASSPSDRASWGYTF,TRBJ1-2,TRBD1,TRBV18,.
TGCGCCAGCAGCTTGGTGGGGACACTGAACACTGAAGCTTTCTTT,CASSLVGTLNTEAFF,TRBJ1-1,.,TRBV5-1,.
TGCAGTGCTAGAGCGGAACTAGGGGTGGGAGAGCAGTACTTC,CSARAELGVGEQYF,TRBJ2-7,.,TRBV20-1,.
TGTGCCAGCAGGGTAGCGGGAGTGGGCGAGCAGTACTTC,CASRVAGVGEQYF,TRBJ2-7,TRBD2,TRBV6-6,.
TGTGCCAGCAGTTCACCATCGACCAGCGGTAGAAACATTCAGTACTTC,CASSSPSTSGRNIQYF,TRBJ2-4,.,TRBV28,.
TGTGCCACCAGCTTCGCCCCGGATTCACCCCTCCACTTT,CATSFAPDSPLHF,TRBJ1-6,.,TRBV24-1,.
TGTGCCAGCAGTAGGCCTGATAGCGGGGGAGGAGAGACCCAGTACTTC,CASSRPDSGGGETQYF,TRBJ2-5,TRBD2,TRBV6-6,.
TGTGCCAGCAGCGCTCGGGACAGGCTCACAGATACGCAGTATTTT,CASSARDRLTDTQYF,TRBJ2-3,TRBD1,TRBV9,.
TGCAGCGTTGGCGACAGATCGAACACTGAAGCTTTCTTT,CSVGDRSNTEAFF,TRBJ1-1,.,TRBV29-1,.
TGTGCCAGCAGTGACTCATTCGGGGGCTACAATGAGCAGTACTTC,CASSDSFGGYNEQYF,TRBJ2-7,.,TRBV6-4,.
TGCAGTGCCGACCGGGCCTCCTCCTACGAGCAGTACTTC,CSADRASSYEQYF,TRBJ2-7,.,TRBV20-1,.
TGTGCCAGCAGCCAAGAAAGGAGGGGTGGCGAAAAACTGTTTTTT,CASSQERRGGEKLFF,TRBJ1-4,.,TRBV4-2,few